This T cell receptor beta chain was observed in a study of blood T cell repertoires in COVID-19. Germline CDR1 reads SGHVS; CDR2 reads FNYEAQ. The CDR3 extends over 16 amino acids. The trim removed 5 bases at V and 0 bases at J, leaving 7 bases unmatched. TCRdb's copy holds only in-frame clones and misses some; the assay was immunoSEQ multiplex PCR. The sample consists of nearly 350,000 clones, about 88% of them appearing once. This TCR was recovered from a woman younger than 45 who had recovered from COVID-19. The specimen sequenced was PBMCs or T cells enriched from blood (not recorded which). V usage is TRBV7-6 and J usage is TRBJ2-5, with 9 bases identical to TRBD1. CDR3 loop: CASSHATGGYQETQYF. The CDR3, as DNA: TGTGCCAGCAGCCACGCAACAGGGGGCTACCAAGAGACCCAGTACTTC.